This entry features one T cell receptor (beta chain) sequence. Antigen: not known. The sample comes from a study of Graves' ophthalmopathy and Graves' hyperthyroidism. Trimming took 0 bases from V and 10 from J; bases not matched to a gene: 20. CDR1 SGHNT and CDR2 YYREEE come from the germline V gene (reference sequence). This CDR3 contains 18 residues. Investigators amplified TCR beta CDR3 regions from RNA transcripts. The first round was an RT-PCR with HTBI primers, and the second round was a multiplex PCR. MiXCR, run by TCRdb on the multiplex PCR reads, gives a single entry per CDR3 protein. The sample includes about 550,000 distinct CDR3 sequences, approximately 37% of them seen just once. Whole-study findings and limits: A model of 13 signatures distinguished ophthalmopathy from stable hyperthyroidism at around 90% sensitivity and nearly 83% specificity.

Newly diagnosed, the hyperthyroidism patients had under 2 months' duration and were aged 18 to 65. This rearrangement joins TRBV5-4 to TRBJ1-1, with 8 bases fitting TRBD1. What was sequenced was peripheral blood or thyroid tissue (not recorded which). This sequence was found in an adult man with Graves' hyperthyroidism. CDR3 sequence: CASSLGGTGRRVTAAAFF. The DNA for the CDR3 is TGTGCCAGCAGCTTGGGCGGGACAGGCCGTCGGGTGACCGCTGCAGCTTTCTTT.